Listed below are T cell receptor beta chains from one sample, sequenced in a study of blood T cell repertoires in COVID-19. The protocol was immunoSEQ multiplex PCR, while the TCRdb copy is restricted to in-frame clones and leaves out a portion. Altogether more than 85,000 clones are present, about nine tenths being singletons, with the ten largest covering approximately 1.1%. Sequencing was done on a sample of peripheral blood. These receptors all come from a human donor in a cohort sampled during active COVID-19. Both conserved end residues are part of each CDR3. The D gene is left open where the match is weak. Where a row states a size, it is once, few, many or the class of an expanded clone; other rows omit it.

j_gene	v_gene	abundance	d_gene	CDR3nt	CDR3aa
TRBJ1-1	TRBV5-1	NA	NA	TGCGCCAGCAGCCCGGGACACATGAACACTGAAGCTTTCTTT	CASSPGHMNTEAFF
TRBJ2-7	TRBV28	NA	TRBD2	TGTGCCAGCAGTTTACTACAGATCGGGGGGAAAGGGCTCTCCTACGAGCAGTACTTC	CASSLLQIGGKGLSYEQYF
TRBJ1-2	TRBV18	NA	TRBD1	TGTGCCAGCTCACCCGACAGGGGTGGGTATGGCTACACCTTC	CASSPDRGGYGYTF
TRBJ2-1	TRBV4-3	NA	NA	TGCGCCAGCAGCCAAGATCACAGCCAGAGGGACAATGAGCAGTTCTTC	CASSQDHSQRDNEQFF
TRBJ1-4	TRBV6-6	NA	NA	TGTGCCAGCATTCAACCGGGACATGATAATGAAAAACTGTTTTTT	CASIQPGHDNEKLFF
TRBJ2-5	TRBV5-1	NA	NA	TGCGCCAGCAGCTTGGTGGGAGCAGTCCAAGAGACCCAGTACTTC	CASSLVGAVQETQYF
TRBJ1-1	TRBV24-1	NA	NA	TGTGCCACCAGCACAGGGTTTCAAGCTTTCTTT	CATSTGFQAFF
TRBJ2-5	TRBV24-1	NA	TRBD1	TGTGCCACCAGTGAAGGACAGGGGCCCCAAGAGACCCAGTACTTC	CATSEGQGPQETQYF
TRBJ1-2	TRBV4-1	NA	NA	TGCGCCAGCAGCCCCCGCGAGAGGGCACATAACTATGGCTACACCTTC	CASSPRERAHNYGYTF
TRBJ1-4	TRBV2	NA	TRBD1	TGTGCCAGCAGAGACCCCGGGACAGATAATGAAAAACTGTTTTTT	CASRDPGTDNEKLFF
TRBJ2-3	TRBV7-2	NA	NA	TGTGCCAGCAGCTTAGCGTCCCTGGGTAGGACGGGAACAGATACGCAGTATTTT	CASSLASLGRTGTDTQYF
TRBJ1-6	TRBV6-5	once	TRBD1	TGTGCCAGCAGATCAACAGGGGGACATTCACCCCTCCACTTT	CASRSTGGHSPLHF
TRBJ2-2	TRBV11-3	NA	NA	TGTGCCAGCAGTATCGACAGACTGAACACCGGGGAGCTGTTTTTT	CASSIDRLNTGELFF
TRBJ2-3	TRBV4-3	NA	TRBD2	TGCGCCAGCAGCCAAGGGACTAGCGGGAGTGATACGCAGTATTTT	CASSQGTSGSDTQYF
TRBJ2-3	TRBV3-1/TRBV3-2	NA	TRBD2	TGTGCCAGCAGCCGGGTAGCGGGGGCCCCAGCCGATACGCAGTATTTT	CASSRVAGAPADTQYF
TRBJ2-3	TRBV28	NA	NA	TGTGCCAGCAGTTTGGTGGGCTACGCAGATACGCAGTATTTT	CASSLVGYADTQYF
TRBJ2-7	TRBV5-1	once	TRBD2	TGCGCCAGCAGCTCGGGACTAGCGGGATCCTACGAGCAGTACTTC	CASSSGLAGSYEQYF
TRBJ1-3	TRBV27	NA	NA	TGTGCCAGCAGTTTCCGGGGGTCGGGGAACACCATATATTTT	CASSFRGSGNTIYF
TRBJ2-5	TRBV28	NA	TRBD2	TGTGCCAGCAGTTCAGCGGGAGGTATCCAAGAGACCCAGTACTTC	CASSSAGGIQETQYF
TRBJ2-1	TRBV24-1	NA	TRBD2	TGTGCCACCGGGACTAGCTACAATGAGCAGTTCTTC	CATGTSYNEQFF
TRBJ2-2	TRBV7-9	NA	TRBD2	TGTGCCAGCAGCCCGCGGGGGGGAATAACCACCGGGGAGCTGTTTTTT	CASSPRGGITTGELFF
TRBJ2-3	TRBV6-2/TRBV6-3	NA	NA	TGTGCCAGCAGTTTTCGGGAGATAAACACAGATACGCAGTATTTT	CASSFREINTDTQYF
TRBJ2-2	TRBV29-1	once	TRBD2	TGCAGCGTCCTAGCGGGAGCTGCCGGGGAGCTGTTTTTT	CSVLAGAAGELFF
TRBJ1-5	TRBV6-6	few	TRBD1	TGTGCCAGCAGACTAGGGGGCAGGACCCAGCATTTT	CASRLGGRTQHF
TRBJ1-2	TRBV11-2	NA	NA	TGTGCCAGCAGCTTAGAGGGCCGAAGGGGCTATGGCTACACCTTC	CASSLEGRRGYGYTF
TRBJ2-1	TRBV19	once	TRBD2	TGTGCCAGTAGTGTGGGGACTAGCGGGAAGGAGGAGCAGTTCTTC	CASSVGTSGKEEQFF
TRBJ2-3	TRBV7-3	NA	TRBD2	TGTGCCAGCAGCTTGCGAGTAGCGGGGGCCTCCACAGATACGCAGTATTTT	CASSLRVAGASTDTQYF
TRBJ2-1	TRBV24-1	NA	TRBD1	TGTGCCACCAGTGATTTCGGGACAGTCAATGAGCAGTTCTTC	CATSDFGTVNEQFF
TRBJ2-1	TRBV19	NA	TRBD1	TGTGCCAGTAGTAGGGACAGCAGCTCCTACAATGAGCAGTTCTTC	CASSRDSSSYNEQFF
TRBJ2-3	TRBV12-3/TRBV12-4	NA	NA	TGTGCCAGCCCATTCAGGGCAGATACGCAGTATTTT	CASPFRADTQYF
TRBJ2-5	TRBV12-3/TRBV12-4	NA	NA	TGTGCCAGCAGCACAAGTACCCAAGAGACCCAGTACTTC	CASSTSTQETQYF
TRBJ1-1	TRBV12-5	NA	NA	TGTGCTAGTGGTTTAGCGGGGGGTACCGCTTTCTTT	CASGLAGGTAFF
TRBJ2-1	TRBV27	once	TRBD1	TGTGCCAGCAGTGCCGGGACAGTACCCTACAATGAGCAGTTCTTC	CASSAGTVPYNEQFF
TRBJ1-5	TRBV2	NA	NA	TGTGCCAGCAGTGCCGAGGAGTATAGCAATCAGCCCCAGCATTTT	CASSAEEYSNQPQHF
TRBJ2-1	TRBV7-8	NA	TRBD2	TGTGCCAGCAGCTTAGCACTAGCGGGAGGAAGGGTAGGCTACAATGAGCAGTTCTTC	CASSLALAGGRVGYNEQFF
TRBJ2-5	TRBV19	NA	TRBD2	TGTGCCAGTAGTGGTGGACTAGCGGAAGAGACCCAGTACTTC	CASSGGLAEETQYF
TRBJ1-2	TRBV7-2	NA	TRBD1	TGTGCCAGCAGCTTCGACAGGGGTCCTGGTGGCTACACCTTC	CASSFDRGPGGYTF
TRBJ2-7	TRBV7-2	few	NA	TGTGCCAGCAGCTCCGGGGCCGGGGGCGAGCAGTACTTC	CASSSGAGGEQYF
TRBJ1-2	TRBV4-2	NA	NA	TGTGCCAGCAGCCAAGAAGGGGCAGGGCCTCACTATGGCTACACCTTC	CASSQEGAGPHYGYTF
TRBJ2-3	TRBV5-1	NA	NA	TGCGCCAGCAGCTTGGGCTTTCCCGGAGCTCGTAGCACAGATACGCAGTATTTT	CASSLGFPGARSTDTQYF
TRBJ2-5	TRBV24-1	NA	NA	TGTGCCACCAGTGATCTGGACAGCCAAGAGACCCAGTACTTC	CATSDLDSQETQYF
TRBJ2-7	TRBV7-2	NA	NA	TGTGCCAGCAGCTTAGCGCGGGGAGCTCCTTGGGAGCAGTACTTC	CASSLARGAPWEQYF
TRBJ2-1	TRBV2	NA	NA	TGTGCCAGCATCGGATCGGGGAATGAGCAGTTCTTC	CASIGSGNEQFF
TRBJ1-1	TRBV29-1	NA	NA	TGCAGCGTTGTCAGGAACACTGAAGCTTTCTTT	CSVVRNTEAFF
TRBJ2-3	TRBV5-1	NA	TRBD2	TGCGCCAGCAGCTCAGAACTAGCGGGATACACAGATACGCAGTATTTT	CASSSELAGYTDTQYF
TRBJ2-5	TRBV7-8	NA	TRBD2	TGTGCCAGCAGCCTCAATACGGGACTAGCGGGGAGGGAGACCCAGTACTTC	CASSLNTGLAGRETQYF
TRBJ2-1	TRBV24-1	NA	TRBD2	TGTGCCACCAGTGATTTCCCAGGCGGGAGGACGTATGAGCAGTTCTTC	CATSDFPGGRTYEQFF
TRBJ2-5	TRBV28	once	TRBD2	TGTGCCAGCAGTTTGAGTAGCGGGAGCTCAGAGACCCAGTACTTC	CASSLSSGSSETQYF
TRBJ2-5	TRBV5-6	NA	TRBD2	TGTGCCAGCAGCGGGGGGAGGGTAGCGGAGACCCAGTACTTC	CASSGGRVAETQYF
TRBJ1-2	TRBV2	NA	NA	TGTGCCAGCAGGACTTATACCGGGGACTATGGCTACACCTTC	CASRTYTGDYGYTF
TRBJ2-3	TRBV5-5	NA	TRBD2	TGTGCCAGCAGCTTGGAACTAGCGGGAGGGAAAGATACGCAGTATTTT	CASSLELAGGKDTQYF
TRBJ2-7	TRBV5-5	once	TRBD2	TGTGCCAGCAGTATAGCGGGGGGGCTCTTCGAGCAGTACTTC	CASSIAGGLFEQYF